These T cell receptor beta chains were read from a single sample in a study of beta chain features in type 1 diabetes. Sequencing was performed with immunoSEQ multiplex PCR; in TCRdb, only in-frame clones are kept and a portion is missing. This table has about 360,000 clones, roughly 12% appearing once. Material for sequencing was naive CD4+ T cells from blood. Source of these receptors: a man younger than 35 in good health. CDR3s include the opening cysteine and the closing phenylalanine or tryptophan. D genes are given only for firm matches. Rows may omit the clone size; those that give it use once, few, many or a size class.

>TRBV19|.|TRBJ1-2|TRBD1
TGTGCCAGTAGTATAAGGTTTGGACAGGGCGGGGATGGCTACACCTTC
CASSIRFGQGGDGYTF
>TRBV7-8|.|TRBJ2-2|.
TGTGCCAGCAGCTTCAGGGGCGTCCTATACACAAGGGGCGGGGAGCTGTTTTTT
CASSFRGVLYTRGGELFF
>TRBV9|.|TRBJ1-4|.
TGTGCCAGCAGCGTTTATTCAGGGGCAGAGGCTAATGAAAAACTGTTTTTT
CASSVYSGAEANEKLFF
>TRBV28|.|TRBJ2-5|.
TGTGCCACCAAAACACCCGGGGTGGAGACCCAGTACTTC
CATKTPGVETQYF
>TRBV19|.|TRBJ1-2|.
TGTGCCACCTCAAGCCCAGGCCGATGGGGCTACACCTTC
CATSSPGRWGYTF
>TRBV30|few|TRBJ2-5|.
TGTGCCTGGAGTCCCGGAGAGACCCAGTACTTC
CAWSPGETQYF
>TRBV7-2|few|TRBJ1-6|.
TGTGCCAGCAGCTTAGGCAGGGAGGCCTATAATTCACCCCTCCACTTT
CASSLGREAYNSPLHF
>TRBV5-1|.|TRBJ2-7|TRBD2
TGCGCCAGCAGCTCCGGGACTAGCGGCTACGAGCAGTACTTC
CASSSGTSGYEQYF
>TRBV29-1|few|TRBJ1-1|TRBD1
TGCAGCGTTGACCGGGACAGCTTAACCCCTTTCTTT
CSVDRDSLTPFF
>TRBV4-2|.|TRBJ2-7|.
TGTGCCAGCAGCCAAGCGTTAGGGGTGTACGAGCAGTACTTC
CASSQALGVYEQYF
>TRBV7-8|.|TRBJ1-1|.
TGTGCCAGCAGCCGTCAAACAGGTGAAGCTTTCTTT
CASSRQTGEAFF
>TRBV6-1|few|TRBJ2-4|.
TGTGCCAGCGGAACAGGGGCCAAAAACATTCAGTACTTC
CASGTGAKNIQYF
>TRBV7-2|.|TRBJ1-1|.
TGTGCCAGCAGCTTAAGGGGGTTGAACACTGAAGCTTTCTTT
CASSLRGLNTEAFF
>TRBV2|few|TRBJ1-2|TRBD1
TGTGCCAGCAGCGCGGACAGGGGGTATGGCTACACCTTC
CASSADRGYGYTF
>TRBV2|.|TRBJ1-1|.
TGTGCCAGCACCCAGGGATCAATGGACACTGAAGCTTTCTTT
CASTQGSMDTEAFF
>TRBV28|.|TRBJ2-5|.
TGTGCCAGCAGTCAAGGGGGTGGGAGAGAGACCCAGTACTTC
CASSQGGGRETQYF
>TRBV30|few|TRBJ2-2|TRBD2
TGTGCCTGGAGTAGACGACTAGCGGGGTGGAACACCGGGGAGCTGTTTTTT
CAWSRRLAGWNTGELFF
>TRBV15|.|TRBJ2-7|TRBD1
TGTGCCACCAGCAGTCGGACAGGGCTCTCCTACGAGCAGTACTTC
CATSSRTGLSYEQYF
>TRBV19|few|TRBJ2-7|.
TGTGCCAGTAGTACCGCGGACGAGCAGTACTTC
CASSTADEQYF
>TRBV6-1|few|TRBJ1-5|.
TGTGCCACCGTGATGGGACTTGGCCCGCCCCAGCATTTT
CATVMGLGPPQHF
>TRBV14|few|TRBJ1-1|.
TGTGCCAGCAGCCAAGTGGTAGGGAGGTCCACTGAAGCTTTCTTT
CASSQVVGRSTEAFF
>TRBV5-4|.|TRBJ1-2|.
TGTGCCAGCATCACCCCGGGGGAAAACTATGGCTACACCTTC
CASITPGENYGYTF
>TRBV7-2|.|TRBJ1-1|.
TGTGCCAGCAGCGTAGACAGGAACACTGAAGCTTTCTTT
CASSVDRNTEAFF
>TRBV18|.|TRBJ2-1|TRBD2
TGTGCCAGCTCACCACCGAGTCTAGCGGGAGGTAATGAGCAGTTCTTC
CASSPPSLAGGNEQFF
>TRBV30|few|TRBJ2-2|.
TGTGCCTGGAGTGTAAACCAGGTGAACACCGGGGAGCTGTTTTTT
CAWSVNQVNTGELFF
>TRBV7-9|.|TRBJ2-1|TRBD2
TGTGCCAGCAGCGAATTGATCGGGACTAGCGGGGTAGATGAGCAGTTCTTC
CASSELIGTSGVDEQFF
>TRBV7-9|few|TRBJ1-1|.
TGTGCCAGCAGCTTAGAGAGATACAGGGTGCACACTGAAGCTTTCTTT
CASSLERYRVHTEAFF
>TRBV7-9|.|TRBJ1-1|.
TGTGCCAGCAGCTTATCAGTTGGGACAATTGAAGCTTTCTTT
CASSLSVGTIEAFF
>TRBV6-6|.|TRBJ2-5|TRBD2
TGTGCCAGCAACGGGAGGGGAGAGACCCAGTACTTC
CASNGRGETQYF
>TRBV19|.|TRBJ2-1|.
TGTGCCAGTAGCCCCCAGGGATATGCGAACGAGCAGTTCTTC
CASSPQGYANEQFF
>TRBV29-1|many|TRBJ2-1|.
TGCAGCGGGGAGCCCACCGGGCATGAGCAGTTCTTC
CSGEPTGHEQFF
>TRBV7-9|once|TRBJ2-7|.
TGTGCCAGCAGCTCCCGAGGCAAGCAGTACTTC
CASSSRGKQYF
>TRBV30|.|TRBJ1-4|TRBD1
TGTGCCTGGAGTCAGGGGGCCGAGGGGAAACTGTTTTTT
CAWSQGAEGKLFF
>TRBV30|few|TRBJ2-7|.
TGTGCCCGGAGTGTACATGGAGGACCTGGGGAGCAGTACTTC
CARSVHGGPGEQYF
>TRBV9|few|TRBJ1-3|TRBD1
TGTGCCAGCAGCGTAGAGAGGGGGCCGGGAAACACCATATATTTT
CASSVERGPGNTIYF
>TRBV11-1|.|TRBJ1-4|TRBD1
TGTGCCAGCAGCCTACTCGGGACAGCAACTAATGAAAAACTGTTTTTT
CASSLLGTATNEKLFF
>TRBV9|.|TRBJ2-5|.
TGTGCCAGCAGCGTAGAAGGGGCGGGGGCCCAAGAGACCCAGTACTTC
CASSVEGAGAQETQYF
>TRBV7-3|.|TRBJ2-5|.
TGTGCCAGCAGCTTAATTCCAGGGAGGCAAGAGACCCAGTACTTC
CASSLIPGRQETQYF
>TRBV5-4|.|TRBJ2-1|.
TGTGCCAGCAGCACCGATCCAAACATATACAATGAGCAGTTCTTC
CASSTDPNIYNEQFF
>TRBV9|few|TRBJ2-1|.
TGTGCCAGCAGCGTTTGGGGGACAAGCTCCTACAATGAGCAGTTCTTC
CASSVWGTSSYNEQFF
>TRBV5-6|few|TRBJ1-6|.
TGTGCCAGCAGCTTGTGGCTGGGCCCCTTGGCGCCCCTCCACTTT
CASSLWLGPLAPLHF
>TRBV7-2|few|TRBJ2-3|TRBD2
TGTGCCAGCAGCCCCCTAGCGGGGTCAGATACGCAGTATTTT
CASSPLAGSDTQYF
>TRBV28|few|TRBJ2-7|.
TGTGCCAGCAGTTCGCCGGGGGAAAGTTACTACGAGCAGTACTTC
CASSSPGESYYEQYF
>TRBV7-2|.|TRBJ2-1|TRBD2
TGTGCCAGCAGCGGCTCGGGACTAGCGGGAGGCGAGCAGTTCTTC
CASSGSGLAGGEQFF
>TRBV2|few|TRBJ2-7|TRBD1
TGTGCCAGCAGGTCACAGGGGGCGGGCTACGAGCAGTACTTC
CASRSQGAGYEQYF
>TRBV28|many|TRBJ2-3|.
TGTGCCAGCAGTTTACAGGATACGCAGTATTTT
CASSLQDTQYF
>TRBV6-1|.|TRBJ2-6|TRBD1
TGTGCCAGCAGCGGGACAGGGGGGGCCAACGTCCTGACTTTC
CASSGTGGANVLTF
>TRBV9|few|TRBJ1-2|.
TGTGCCAGCAGCGAAGTGGGCAGAACCTATGGCTACACCTTC
CASSEVGRTYGYTF
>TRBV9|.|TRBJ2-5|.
TGTGCCAGCAGCGTAGGGGCCCTTGACCAAGAGACCCAGTACTTC
CASSVGALDQETQYF
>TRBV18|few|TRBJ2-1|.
TGTGCCAGCTCACCCCGGGGGGCCCTTAATTCTGGGTTCTTC
CASSPRGALNSGFF
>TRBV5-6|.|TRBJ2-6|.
TGTGCCAGCAGCTTATTGGGGCTCAGGTCTGGGGCCAACGTCCTGACTTTC
CASSLLGLRSGANVLTF
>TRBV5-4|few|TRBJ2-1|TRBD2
TGTGCCAGCAGCGCCCGGGGAGGGAATGAGCAGTTCTTC
CASSARGGNEQFF
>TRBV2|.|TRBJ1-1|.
TGTGCCAGCAAGGTTGACAGGAACACTGAAGCTTTCTTT
CASKVDRNTEAFF
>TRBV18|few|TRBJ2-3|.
TGTGCCAGCTCACTAAAAAGGGGGAACACAGATACGCAGTATTTT
CASSLKRGNTDTQYF
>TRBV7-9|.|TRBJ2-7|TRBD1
TGTGCCAGCAGCGAAAGACAGGGGCCCACCTCTTTCTACGAGCAGTACTTC
CASSERQGPTSFYEQYF
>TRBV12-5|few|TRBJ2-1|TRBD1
TGTGCTAGTGGTTTGGTACTTGGGGGACAGGGGGCTATTGGGTACAATGAGCAGTTCTTC
CASGLVLGGQGAIGYNEQFF
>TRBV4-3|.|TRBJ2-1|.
TGCGCCAGCAGCCAAGACGCGAGCTCCTACAATGAGCAGTTCTTC
CASSQDASSYNEQFF
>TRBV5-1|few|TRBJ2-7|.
TGCGCCAGCAGTCGGGATTTATCCTACGAGCAGTACTTC
CASSRDLSYEQYF
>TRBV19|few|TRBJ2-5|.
TGTGCCAGTAGTCCCGACAGCCAAGAGACCCAGTACTTC
CASSPDSQETQYF